This T cell receptor beta chain was recorded in a study of response to subunit inactivated influenza vaccine (dated by TCRdb to the late 2010s). With regard to the full study: Deep quantitative T cell receptor repertoire profiling was used in the study to track responses to a trivalent subunit inactivated influenza vaccine.

The library came from RT-PCR. TCRdb lists the instrument as Illumina HiSeq 2500. In-frame beta chains were kept once TCRdb had trimmed the public reads at Q25 with fastp and called clones with MiXCR. Entries are consolidated by CDR3 protein sequence, retaining the most common genes and DNA. This sample lists about 800,000 distinct CDR3 sequences; around 21% were detected once. The ten most abundant clones make up roughly 10% of the sample. Study-wide conclusions, independent of this receptor: The authors proposed that each seasonal influenza vaccination may bring in only a limited number of new T cells.

From the cysteine through the phenylalanine, the CDR3 covers 13 amino acids. The only DNA kept is the CDR3, 39 bases in frame from the first base. For this chain, trimming is 11 bases at the V end and 3 bases at the J end, and the number of junction bases without a gene match is 8. A word on this clonotype: Its recognized antigen is unknown. Base qualities are not at hand, and no much larger clone is one base apart.

The chain joins TRBV12-3 or TRBV12-4 to TRBJ2-7, and 9 junctional nucleotides match TRBD1. The starting material was PBMCs from blood, obtained about 5 days after vaccination. The receptor comes from a man in his forties or fifties who received an inactivated influenza vaccine. Donor details come from another sample of the same person, matched by shared clones. The CDR3 corresponds to CAAPQGAVYEQYF. The sequenced DNA: TGTGCCGCCCCACAGGGGGCTGTCTACGAGCAGTACTTC.